This T cell receptor (beta chain) was obtained from a study of blood T cell repertoires in COVID-19. The CDR3 totals 15 residues. Per germline, CDR1 ENHRY and CDR2 SYGVKD. Trimming at V came to 6 bases and at J to 4 bases, leaving 10 bases not matched to a gene. Data came from immunoSEQ multiplex PCR; TCRdb stores just in-frame clones and leaves some out. This sample has some 56,000 clones, with roughly 90% found just once. The source of this sequence is a human donor in a cohort sampled during active COVID-19. The V call is TRBV10-3, the J call TRBJ2-3; 7 bases are a match to TRBD2. Sequences were obtained from peripheral blood. The CDR3 DNA is TGTGCCATCAGGCCCACTGCGGGGGTGGCAGATACGCAGTATTTT. Translating it yields CAIRPTAGVADTQYF.